The 3 T cell receptor beta chains listed next were all sequenced from one sample in a study of post-analysis software for immune sequencing data. General study findings and limits: Patients used several TRBV segments, including TRBV5-6, TRBV5-1 and TRBV20-1, more often than controls.

For these TCRs, the target antigens are not known. The library was made from cDNA and included unique molecular identifiers. TCRdb passed the PCR reads through MiXCR, listing each CDR3 protein once. This sample has approximately 460,000 distinct CDR3 sequences, with roughly 45% found just once. The sample comprised blood. The receptors here all came from a girl between 10 and 17 years old with multiple sclerosis.

The V gene is TRBV7-9, the J gene TRBJ1-1, with unresolved D. CDR3 length: 14 residues. V lost 4 bases to trimming and J lost 1 base, with 10 bases between them. Per germline, CDR1 SEHNR and CDR2 FQNEAQ (reference sequence). The CDR3 sequence: CASSSRTENTEAFF. CDR3 coding DNA: TGTGCCAGCAGCTCCAGGACCGAGAACACTGAAGCTTTCTTT.

The CDR3 bases are TGCAGTGCTAGTGACGCGGCAGGCCAGTCTAGTACGCAGTATTTT. This encodes CSASDAAGQSSTQYF. This chain joins TRBV20-1 and TRBJ2-3, with D hard to call. V was trimmed by 3 bases and J by 8 bases, leaving 21 bases between them. Germline V gives CDR1 DFQATT, CDR2 SNEGSKA (reference sequence). This CDR3 region has 15 residues.

DNA of the CDR3: TGTGCCAGCAGCTTCACCAGCGGGAGGCTCGAGGCCGAAAACATTCAGTACTTC. It translates to CASSFTSGRLEAENIQYF. This sequence joins TRBV11-2 and TRBJ2-7; 9 nucleotides line up with TRBD2. The end of the DNA aligns better with TRBJ2-4, so the J call may be wrong. The germline V gene has CDR1 SGHAT and CDR2 FQNNGV. CDR3 length: 18 residues.